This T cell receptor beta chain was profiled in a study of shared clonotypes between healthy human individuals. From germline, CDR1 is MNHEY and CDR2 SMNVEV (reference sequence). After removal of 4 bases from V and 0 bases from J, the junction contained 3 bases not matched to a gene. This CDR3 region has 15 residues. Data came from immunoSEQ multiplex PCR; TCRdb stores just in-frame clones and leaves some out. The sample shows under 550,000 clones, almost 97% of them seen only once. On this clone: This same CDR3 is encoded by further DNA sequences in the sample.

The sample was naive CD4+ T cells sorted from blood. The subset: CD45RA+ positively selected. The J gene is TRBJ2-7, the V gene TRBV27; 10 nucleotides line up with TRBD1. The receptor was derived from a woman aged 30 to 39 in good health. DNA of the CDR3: TGTGCCAGCAGTTCCGGGACAGGGGTCTCCTACGAGCAGTACTTC. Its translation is CASSSGTGVSYEQYF.